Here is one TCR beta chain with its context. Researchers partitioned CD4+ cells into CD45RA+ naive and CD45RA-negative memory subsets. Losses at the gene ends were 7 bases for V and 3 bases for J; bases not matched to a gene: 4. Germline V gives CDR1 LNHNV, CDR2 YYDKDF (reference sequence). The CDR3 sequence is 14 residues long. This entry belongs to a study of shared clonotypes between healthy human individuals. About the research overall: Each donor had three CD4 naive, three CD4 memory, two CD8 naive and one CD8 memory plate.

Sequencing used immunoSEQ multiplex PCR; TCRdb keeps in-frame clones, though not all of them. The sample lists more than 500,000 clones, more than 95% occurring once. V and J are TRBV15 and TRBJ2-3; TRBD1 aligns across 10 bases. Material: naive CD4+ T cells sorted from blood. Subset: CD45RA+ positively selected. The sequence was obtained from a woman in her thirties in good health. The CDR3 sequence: CATTRDRGTDTQYF. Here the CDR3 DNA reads TGTGCCACCACTAGGGACAGGGGAACAGATACGCAGTATTTT.